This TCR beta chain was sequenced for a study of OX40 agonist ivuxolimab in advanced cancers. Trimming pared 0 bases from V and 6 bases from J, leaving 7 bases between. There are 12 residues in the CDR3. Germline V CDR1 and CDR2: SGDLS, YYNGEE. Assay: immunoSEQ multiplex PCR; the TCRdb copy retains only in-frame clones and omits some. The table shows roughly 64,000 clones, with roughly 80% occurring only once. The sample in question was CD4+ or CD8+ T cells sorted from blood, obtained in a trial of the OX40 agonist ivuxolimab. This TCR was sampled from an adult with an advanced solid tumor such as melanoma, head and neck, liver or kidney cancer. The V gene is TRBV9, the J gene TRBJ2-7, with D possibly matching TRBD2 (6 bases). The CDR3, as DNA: TGTGCCAGCAGCGTAGTGGGGGGCGAGCAGTACTTC. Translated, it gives CASSVVGGEQYF.